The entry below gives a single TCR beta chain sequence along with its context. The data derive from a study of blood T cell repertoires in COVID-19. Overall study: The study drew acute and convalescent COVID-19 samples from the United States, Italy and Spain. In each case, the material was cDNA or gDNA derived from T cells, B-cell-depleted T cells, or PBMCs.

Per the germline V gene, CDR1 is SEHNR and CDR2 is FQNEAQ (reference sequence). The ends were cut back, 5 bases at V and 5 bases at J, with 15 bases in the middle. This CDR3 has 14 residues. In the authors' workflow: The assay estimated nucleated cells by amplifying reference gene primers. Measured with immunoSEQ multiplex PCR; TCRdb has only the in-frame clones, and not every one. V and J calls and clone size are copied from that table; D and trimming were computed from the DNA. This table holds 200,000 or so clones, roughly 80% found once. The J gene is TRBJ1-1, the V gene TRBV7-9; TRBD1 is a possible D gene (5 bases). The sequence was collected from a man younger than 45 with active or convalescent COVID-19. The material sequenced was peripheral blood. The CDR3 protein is CASSPSMGGTEAFF. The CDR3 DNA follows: TGTGCCAGCAGCCCCTCGATGGGGGGAACTGAAGCTTTCTTT.